This T cell receptor beta chain comes out of a study of T cell repertoires in cytomegalovirus infection. Overall study findings and caveats: The response measured ex vivo was dominated by TCR beta clonotypes (HLA-C-restricted and CMV-specific).

Each CDR3 protein gets one entry after TCRdb re-called the reads with MiXCR. In the table there are more than 250,000 distinct CDR3 sequences, roughly 13% of which are singletons. Germline CDR1 and CDR2: SGHRS and YFSETQ. The CDR3 has 15 amino acids. The V and J ends lost 1 base and 3 bases respectively, with 13 bases between them. Points on this clonotype: Its target is not known.

Sequencing used PBMCs. The chain links TRBV5-1 to TRBJ1-1; a possible D gene is TRBD1 (5 bases). This TCR was recovered from a human donor in good health (CMV status not recorded). Some clones in this sample may be carry-over from other donors' samples. The CDR3 DNA reads as TGCGCCAGCAGCTTGAACCCGGGGGGATACACTGAAGCTTTCTTT. This translates into CASSLNPGGYTEAFF.